Below, 20 T cell receptor beta chains from the same sample are listed, as sequenced in a study of OX40 agonist ivuxolimab in advanced cancers. TCRdb's table, derived via immunoSEQ multiplex PCR, lists solely in-frame clones and lacks some. The repertoire consists of about 49,000 clones, with around 85% occurring once and the leading ten covering roughly 22%. This sample comprised CD4+ or CD8+ T cells sorted from blood, obtained in a trial of the OX40 agonist ivuxolimab. The receptors were sampled from an adult with an advanced solid tumor such as melanoma, head and neck, liver or kidney cancer.

The chain couples TRBV6-4 to TRBJ2-3, with 12 bases fitting TRBD2. In germline, CDR1 is MRHNA, CDR2 SNTAGT. This CDR3 is 14 amino acids long. J was trimmed by 4 bases and V by 5 bases; bases with no gene match: 1. The CDR3 protein is CASSLAGGADTQYF. For the CDR3, the DNA is TGTGCCAGCAGTCTAGCGGGGGGGGCAGATACGCAGTATTTT.

The CDR3 reads CASSFTSYTDTQYF. The CDR3, as DNA: TGTGCCAGCAGCTTTACTTCCTACACAGATACGCAGTATTTT. The chain links TRBV5-4 to TRBJ2-3, with D uncertain. This CDR3 is 14 amino acids long. V dropped 2 bases and J dropped 2 bases, with 9 bases sitting between them. In germline, CDR1 is SGHNT, CDR2 YYREEE (reference sequence).

The chain recombines TRBV5-1 with TRBJ1-6; D is perhaps TRBD1 (5 bases). The CDR3 is made up of 15 amino acids. Germline values: CDR1 SGHRS, CDR2 YFSETQ. Trimming shortened V by 0 bases and J by 10 bases, and 14 bases separated the two germline ends. CDR3 coding DNA: TGCGCCAGCAGCTTGGGTGAAGGGGCCAACTCACCCCTCCACTTT. Translated: CASSLGEGANSPLHF.

This chain joins TRBV4-3 and TRBJ1-3, with D unresolved. Germline V lookup: CDR1 LGHNA, CDR2 YSLEER. Trimming stripped 0 bases from V and 0 bases from J, with 15 bases between. The CDR3 contains 18 residues. This chain's CDR3 is CASSQDGTGFSSGNTIYF. The CDR3 DNA follows: TGCGCCAGCAGCCAAGATGGAACGGGGTTTTCCTCTGGAAACACCATATATTTT.

This clone has more than one count but fewer than ten. The gene calls are TRBV21-1 and TRBJ1-2. TRBV21-1 constitutes a pseudogene. This CDR3 contains 12 residues. The CDR3 loop is CASLFGGNGYTF. Written as DNA, the CDR3 is TGTGCCAGCCTATTTGGAGGGAATGGCTACACCTTC.

The J gene is TRBJ2-7, the V gene TRBV4-1, with D perhaps matching TRBD1 (6 bases). From germline, CDR1 is MGHRA and CDR2 YSYEKL. CDR3 length: 14 residues. Trimming cost V 1 base and J 2 bases, with 9 bases left between them. The CDR3 DNA sequence: TGCGCCAGCAGCCAAGCCAGGGGTCCCTACGAGCAGTACGTC. Protein sequence: CASSQARGPYEQYV.

This chain links TRBV27 with TRBJ2-5; D possibly corresponds to TRBD1 (6 bases). V was pared by 5 bases and J by 3 bases, with 10 bases between. The CDR3 spans 13 residues. CDR1 is MNHEY, CDR2 SMNVEV, per germline (reference sequence). CDR3 in amino acids: CASSPDRKETQYF. In DNA form, the CDR3 reads TGTGCCAGCAGTCCGGACAGAAAAGAGACCCAGTACTTC.

As DNA, the CDR3 is TGCGCCAGCAGCCAATCTAGGGGAACTGAAGCTTTCTTT. Its translation is CASSQSRGTEAFF. The chain employs TRBV4-3 and TRBJ1-1; D possibly corresponds to TRBD1 (5 bases). From germline, CDR1 is LGHNA and CDR2 YSLEER. With 2 bases removed from V and 5 bases from J, the gap between germline ends came to 9 bases. The CDR3 contains 13 residues.

The rearrangement joins TRBV11-2 to TRBJ2-5, with 7 bases fitting TRBD1. The V and J ends lost 5 bases and 0 bases, in that order; junction bases with no gene match: 9. From germline, CDR1 is SGHAT and CDR2 FQNNGV. This CDR3 region has 16 residues. The CDR3 nucleotides read TGTGCCAGCAGCCCATGGGACAGAGAGTACCAAGAGACCCAGTACTTC. Its protein product is CASSPWDREYQETQYF. The variable domain in full, completed from reference TRBV11-2 and TRBJ2-5, reads EAGVAQSPRYKIIEKRQSVAFWCNPISGHATLYWYQQILGQGPKLLIQFQNNGVVDDSQLPKDRFSAERLKGVDSTLKIQPAKLEDSAVYLCASSPWDREYQETQYFGPGTRLLVL.

The chain recombines TRBV6-6 with TRBJ2-7; TRBD1 matches 8 bases. CDR3 length: 16 amino acids. Looked up from germline, CDR1 is MNHNY and CDR2 is SVGAGI (reference sequence). J lost 4 bases, V lost 2 bases, and 10 bases had no gene match. The CDR3 sequence is CASSYGDRTGSYEQYV. CDR3 bases: TGTGCCAGCAGTTACGGGGATCGGACAGGGTCGTACGAGCAGTACGTC.

The rearrangement uses TRBV7-9 and TRBJ2-3; 8 bases are a match to TRBD1. The CDR3 sequence is 16 residues long. Germline CDR1 and CDR2: SEHNR and FQNEAQ (reference sequence). The V segment lost 7 bases and the J segment 3 bases; nucleotides outside the gene matches: 12. CDR3 nucleotide sequence: TGTGCCAGCATCCTGACAGGGGATGAGTGGACAGATACGCAGTATTTT. Translating gives CASILTGDEWTDTQYF.

The V call is TRBV29-1, the J call TRBJ1-2; D call uncertain. Per the germline V gene, CDR1 is SQVTM and CDR2 is ANQGSEA. The V end was cut by 0 bases, the J end by 2 bases, with 7 bases between. The CDR3 is 13 amino acids. The CDR3 sequence: CSVEEDENYGYTF. Written as DNA, the CDR3 is TGCAGCGTTGAAGAGGACGAGAACTATGGCTACACCTTC.

The rearrangement joins TRBV4-1 to TRBJ2-4; D unclear. The CDR3 contains 13 residues. The germline V and J ends were trimmed by 1 base and 6 bases, with 7 bases remaining between them. Germline CDR1 is MGHRA and CDR2 is YSYEKL. The CDR3 sequence: CASSQGTGNIQYF. CDR3 sequence (DNA): TGCGCCAGCAGCCAAGGTACGGGAAACATTCAGTACTTC.

A note on this clone: Since the CDR3 does not end with the conserved phenylalanine or tryptophan, this likely comes from a read error. The chain recombines TRBV12-5 with TRBJ2-3; no clear D. The CDR3 consists of 12 residues. The ends were cut back, 5 bases at V and 6 bases at J, with 9 bases in the middle. The germline V gene encodes CDR1 LGHNT and CDR2 FRNRAP. DNA of the CDR3: TGTGCTAGTGGTCCCGAGCTCGATACGCAGTATCTT. This encodes CASGPELDTQYL.

This clone occurred once. The chain is built from TRBV27 and TRBJ2-3; D might be TRBD1 or TRBD2, each matching 5 bases. The CDR3 has 15 amino acids. V lost 5 bases and J 0 bases, leaving 12 bases between the germline ends. CDR1 is MNHEY and CDR2 is SMNVEV in the germline V gene (reference sequence). The CDR3 region is CASSRAWGSTDTQYF. The DNA of the CDR3 is TGTGCCAGCAGTCGGGCGTGGGGGAGCACAGATACGCAGTATTTT.

The CDR3 is CASSLSSGLNEQFF. The CDR3 bases are TGTGCCAGCAGTTTATCGTCAGGACTGAATGAGCAGTTCTTC. V gene TRBV27 combines with J gene TRBJ2-1, with D perhaps matching TRBD2 (5 bases). Germline lookup yields CDR1 MNHEY and CDR2 SMNVEV (reference sequence). The CDR3 is 14 amino acids. Between the trimmed V and J ends, which lost 0 bases and 7 bases, there was a span of 10 bases.

As concerns this clone: Within the sample, other DNA sequences also encode this same CDR3. V is TRBV29-1 and J is TRBJ2-1; no clear D. Trimming removed 4 bases at V and 4 bases at J, with 2 bases between. There are 10 residues in the CDR3. CDR1 and CDR2 (germline): SQVTM, ANQGSEA. CDR3 nucleotides: TGCAGCGTTGTATACAATGAGCAGTTCTTC. This sequence encodes CSVVYNEQFF.

This chain connects TRBV7-6 to TRBJ2-7; 11 bases agree with TRBD2. The V and J ends lost 1 base and 7 bases, in that order; junction bases with no gene match: 9. Germline V gives CDR1 SGHVS, CDR2 FNYEAQ. CDR3 length: 16 amino acids. The CDR3 DNA reads as TGTGCCAGCAGCTTAGGCCTAGCGGGGGGAGCGCAAGAGCAGTACGTC. It encodes CASSLGLAGGAQEQYV.

The V call is TRBV9, the J call TRBJ2-5; 9 bases are a match to TRBD1. V shed 4 bases and J 2 bases; nucleotides not matched to a gene: 12. The CDR3 loop spans 17 amino acids. Germline V gives CDR1 SGDLS, CDR2 YYNGEE. Here the CDR3 reads CASSSRGQGADQETQYF. CDR3 in DNA: TGTGCCAGCAGCTCACGGGGACAGGGAGCTGATCAAGAGACCCAGTACTTC.

The genes are TRBV7-9 and TRBJ2-1; possibly TRBD1 or TRBD2 for D (7 bases each). Trimming cost V 4 bases and J 8 bases, with 18 bases left between them. Per germline, CDR1 SEHNR and CDR2 FQNEAQ (reference sequence). This CDR3 contains 15 residues. The CDR3 loop reads CASSSSGRGRHEQFF. For the CDR3, the DNA is TGTGCCAGCAGCTCCTCGGGGAGGGGGCGGCATGAGCAGTTCTTC.